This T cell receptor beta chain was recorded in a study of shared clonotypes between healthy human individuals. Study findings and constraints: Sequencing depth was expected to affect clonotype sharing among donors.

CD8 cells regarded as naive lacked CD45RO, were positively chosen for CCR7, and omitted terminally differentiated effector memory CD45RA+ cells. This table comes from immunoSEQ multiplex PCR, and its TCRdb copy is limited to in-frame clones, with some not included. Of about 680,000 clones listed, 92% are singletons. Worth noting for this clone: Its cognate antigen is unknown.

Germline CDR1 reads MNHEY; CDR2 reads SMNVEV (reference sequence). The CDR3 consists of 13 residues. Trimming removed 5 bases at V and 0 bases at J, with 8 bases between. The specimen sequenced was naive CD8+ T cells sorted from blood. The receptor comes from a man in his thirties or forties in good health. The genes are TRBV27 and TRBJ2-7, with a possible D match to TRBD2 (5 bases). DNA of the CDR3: TGTGCCAGCAGTCCGACTAACTCCTACGAGCAGTACTTC. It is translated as CASSPTNSYEQYF.